This T cell receptor (beta chain) was profiled in a study of blood T cell repertoires in COVID-19. Study summary: COVID-19 samples, acute and convalescent, were from the United States, Italy and Spain. PBMCs, B-cell-depleted T cells, or T cells provided the cDNA or gDNA that made up the material.

The Seattle patients, enrolled during active infection, were followed longitudinally. In the source study's methods: Estimated nucleated cell counts came from reference gene primer amplification. Profiled with immunoSEQ multiplex PCR; TCRdb holds only in-frame clones, not every one. V and J calls and clone size come straight from that table; D and trimming were deduced from the DNA. The table shows about 170,000 clones, with about 83% occurring only once. Sequenced: peripheral blood. The origin of this receptor is a woman of 80 years or more with COVID-19, enrolled during active disease.

CDR3 nucleotide sequence: TGTGCCATCGGGGGACTAGCCTACGAGCAGTACTTC. Translated: CAIGGLAYEQYF. V gene TRBV10-3 combines with J gene TRBJ2-7, with TRBD2 matching over 8 bases. The CDR3 is 12 residues long. Germline V gene data show CDR1 as ENHRY and CDR2 as SYGVKD. After removal of 8 bases from V and 2 bases from J, the junction contained 2 bases not matched to a gene.